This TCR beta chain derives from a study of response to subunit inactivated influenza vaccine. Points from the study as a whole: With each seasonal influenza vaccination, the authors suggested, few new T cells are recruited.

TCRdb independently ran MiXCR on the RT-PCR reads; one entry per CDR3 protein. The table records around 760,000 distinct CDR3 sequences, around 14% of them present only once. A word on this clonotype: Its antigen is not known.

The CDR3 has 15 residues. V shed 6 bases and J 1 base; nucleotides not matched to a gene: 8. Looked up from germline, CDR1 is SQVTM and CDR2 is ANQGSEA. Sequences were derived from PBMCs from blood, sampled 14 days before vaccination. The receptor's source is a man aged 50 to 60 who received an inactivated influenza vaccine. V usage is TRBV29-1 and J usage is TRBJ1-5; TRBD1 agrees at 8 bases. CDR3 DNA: TGCAGCGTCATCTCAGGGGGCGCGAGCAATCAGCCCCAGCATTTT. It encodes CSVISGGASNQPQHF.